The table lists the clone carrying this T cell receptor beta chain with many counts. Its target is unknown. The CDR3 is 13 amino acids. The V end was cut by 4 bases, the J end by 11 bases, with 15 bases between. Germline V gene lookup returns CDR1 MDHEN and CDR2 SYDVKM. Amplification of TCR beta CDR3 regions was performed using RNA transcripts as template. HTBI primers were employed in a first-round RT-PCR of the TCR CDR3. TCRdb ran MiXCR on the multiplex PCR reads and lists one entry per CDR3 protein. The table lists a few hundred thousand distinct CDR3 sequences, more than 11% of them singletons. The data derive from a study of T cells in Graves' hyperthyroidism and ophthalmopathy. Overall study context: Peripheral blood sampling occurred at initial diagnosis, before any treatment. Study results and limitations: Most clonotypes expanded in thyroid above 0.001 were likewise present in blood.

Newly diagnosed hyperthyroidism, duration under 2 months, in patients aged 18 to 65. The sample of blood was obtained at first hyperthyroidism diagnosis (before any ophthalmopathy symptoms). The sequenced sample consisted of blood. This sequence was found in a woman in her 30s with Graves' hyperthyroidism that later progressed to Graves' ophthalmopathy. The chain links TRBV28 to TRBJ2-1, with D possibly being TRBD1 or TRBD2 (5 bases each). For the CDR3, the DNA is TGTGCCAGCAGTTCGTTGGGGGTGGGCCAGCAGTTCTTC. Translation: CASSSLGVGQQFF.